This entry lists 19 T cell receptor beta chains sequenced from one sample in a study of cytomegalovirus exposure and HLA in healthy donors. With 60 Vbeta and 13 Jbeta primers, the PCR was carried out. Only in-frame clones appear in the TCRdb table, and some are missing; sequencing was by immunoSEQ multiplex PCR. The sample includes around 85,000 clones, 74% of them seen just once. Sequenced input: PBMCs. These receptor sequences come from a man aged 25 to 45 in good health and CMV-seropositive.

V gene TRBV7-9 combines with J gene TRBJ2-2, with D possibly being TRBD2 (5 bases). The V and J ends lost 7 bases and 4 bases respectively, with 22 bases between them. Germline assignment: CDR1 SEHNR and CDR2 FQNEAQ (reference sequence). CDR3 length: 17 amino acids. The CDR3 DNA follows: TGTGCCAGCAACCTAGGACGGTCCGGGGTGGGCACCGGGGAGCTGTTTTTT. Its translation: CASNLGRSGVGTGELFF.

The CDR3 reads CSGMGMTGGPYEQYF. CDR3 nucleotides: TGCAGCGGGATGGGGATGACAGGGGGTCCCTACGAGCAGTACTTC. The chain couples TRBV29-1 to TRBJ2-7; 9 bases are a match to TRBD1. The CDR3 is made up of 15 amino acids. CDR1 SQVTM and CDR2 ANQGSEA come from the germline V gene. V lost 7 bases and J lost 2; bases outside the gene matches: 12.

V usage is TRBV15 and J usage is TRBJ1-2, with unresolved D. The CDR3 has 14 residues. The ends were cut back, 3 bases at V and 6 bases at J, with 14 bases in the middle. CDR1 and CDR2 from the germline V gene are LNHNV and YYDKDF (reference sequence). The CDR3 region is CATSSQPTGHGYTF. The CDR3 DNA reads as TGTGCCACCAGCAGCCAACCGACTGGTCATGGCTACACCTTC.

CDR3: CASSQSGSGSRGRGELFF. Written as DNA, the CDR3 is TGCGCCAGCAGCCAAAGCGGTAGCGGGAGTCGAGGCAGAGGGGAGCTGTTTTTT. The gene calls are TRBV4-1 and TRBJ2-2, with 9 bases identical to TRBD2. V lost 2 bases and J lost 8; bases outside the gene matches: 15. Germline V gene data show CDR1 as MGHRA and CDR2 as YSYEKL. The CDR3 extends over 18 amino acids.

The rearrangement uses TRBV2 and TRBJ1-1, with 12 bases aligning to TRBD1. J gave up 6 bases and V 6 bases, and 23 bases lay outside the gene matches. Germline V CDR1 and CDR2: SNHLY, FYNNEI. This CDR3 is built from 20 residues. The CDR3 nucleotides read TGTGCCAGCAGCCCGGATGGGACAGGGGGCTTGAGTGGTGTCATCGCTGAAGCTTTCTTT. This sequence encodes CASSPDGTGGLSGVIAEAFF. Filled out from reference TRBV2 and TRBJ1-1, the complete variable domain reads EPEVTQTPSHQVTQMGQEVILRCVPISNHLYFYWYRQILGQKVEFLVSFYNNEISEKSEIFDDQFSVERPDGSNFTLKIRSTKLEDSAMYFCASSPDGTGGLSGVIAEAFFGQGTRLTVV.

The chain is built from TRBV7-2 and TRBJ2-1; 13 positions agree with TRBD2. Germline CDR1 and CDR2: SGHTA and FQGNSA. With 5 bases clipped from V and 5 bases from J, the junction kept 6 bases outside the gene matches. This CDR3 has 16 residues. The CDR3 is CASSPDGLAGDNEQFF. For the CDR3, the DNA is TGTGCCAGCAGCCCAGACGGACTAGCGGGGGACAATGAGCAGTTCTTC.

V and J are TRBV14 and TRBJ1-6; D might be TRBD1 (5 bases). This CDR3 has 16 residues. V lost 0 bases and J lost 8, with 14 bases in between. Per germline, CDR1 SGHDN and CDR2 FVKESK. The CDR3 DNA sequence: TGTGCCAGCAGCCAAGAGTTTCAGGGTTGGGATTCACCCCTCCACTTT. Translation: CASSQEFQGWDSPLHF.

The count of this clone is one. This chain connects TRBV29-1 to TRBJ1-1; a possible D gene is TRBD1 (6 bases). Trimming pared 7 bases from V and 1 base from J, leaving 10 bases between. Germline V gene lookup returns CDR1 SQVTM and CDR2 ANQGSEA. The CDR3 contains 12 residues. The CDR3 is CSAGQQNTEAFF. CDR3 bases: TGCAGCGCTGGACAGCAGAACACTGAAGCTTTCTTT.

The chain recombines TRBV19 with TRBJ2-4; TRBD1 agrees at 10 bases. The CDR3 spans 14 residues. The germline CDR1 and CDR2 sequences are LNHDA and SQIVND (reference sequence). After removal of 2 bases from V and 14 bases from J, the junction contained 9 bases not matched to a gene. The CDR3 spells CASSIPLGQGEKYF. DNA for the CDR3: TGTGCCAGTAGTATACCCCTCGGACAGGGGGAAAAGTACTTC.

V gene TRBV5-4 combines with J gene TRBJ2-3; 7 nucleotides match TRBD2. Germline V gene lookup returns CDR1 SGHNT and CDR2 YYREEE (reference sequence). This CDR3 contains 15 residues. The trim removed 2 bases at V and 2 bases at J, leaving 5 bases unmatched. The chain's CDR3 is CASSFGSGATDTQYF. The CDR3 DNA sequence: TGTGCCAGCAGCTTCGGGAGCGGGGCCACAGATACGCAGTATTTT.

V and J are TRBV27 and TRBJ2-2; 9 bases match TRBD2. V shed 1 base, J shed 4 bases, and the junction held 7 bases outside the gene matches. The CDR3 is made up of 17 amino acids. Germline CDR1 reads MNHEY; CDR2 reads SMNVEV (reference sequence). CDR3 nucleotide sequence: TGTGCCAGCAGTTTATTCCCAGCGGGGGGCCCCACCGGGGAGCTGTTTTTT. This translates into CASSLFPAGGPTGELFF.

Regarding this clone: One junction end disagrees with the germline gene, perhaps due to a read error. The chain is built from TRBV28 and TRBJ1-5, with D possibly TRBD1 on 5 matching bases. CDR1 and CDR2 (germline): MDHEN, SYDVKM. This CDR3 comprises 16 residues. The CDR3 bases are TGTGCCAGCAGCGTATCAGGGAGGGATAGCAATCAGCCCCAGAATTTT. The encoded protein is CASSVSGRDSNQPQNF. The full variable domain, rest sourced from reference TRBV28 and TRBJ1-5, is DVKVTQSSRYLVKRTGEKVFLECVQDMDHENMFWYRQDPGLGLRLIYFSYDVKMKEKGDIPEGYSVSREKKERFSLILESASTNQTSMYLCASSVSGRDSNQPQNFGDGTRLSIL.

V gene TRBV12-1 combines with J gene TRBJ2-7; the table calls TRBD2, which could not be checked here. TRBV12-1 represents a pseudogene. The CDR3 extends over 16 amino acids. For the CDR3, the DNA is TGTGCCAGCAGCTGCCCCGGGACTAGCGACTCCTACGAGCAGTACTTC. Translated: CASSCPGTSDSYEQYF.

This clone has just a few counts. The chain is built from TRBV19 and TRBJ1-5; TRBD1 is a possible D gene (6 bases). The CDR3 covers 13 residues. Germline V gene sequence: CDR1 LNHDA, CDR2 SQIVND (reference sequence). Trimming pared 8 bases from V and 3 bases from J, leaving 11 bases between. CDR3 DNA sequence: TGTGCCAGTTCTCAGGGGCCCAATCAGCCCCAGCATTTT. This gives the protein CASSQGPNQPQHF.

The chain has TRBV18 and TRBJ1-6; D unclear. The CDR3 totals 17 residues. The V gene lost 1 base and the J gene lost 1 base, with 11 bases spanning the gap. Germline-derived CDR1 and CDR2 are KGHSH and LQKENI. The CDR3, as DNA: TGTGCCAGCTCACCACTGGTCCGGGGTTCCTATAATTCACCCCTCCACTTT. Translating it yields CASSPLVRGSYNSPLHF. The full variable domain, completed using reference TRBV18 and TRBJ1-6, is NAGVMQNPRHLVRRRGQEARLRCSPMKGHSHVYWYRQLPEEGLKFMVYLQKENIIDESGMPKERFSAEFPKEGPSILRIQQVVRGDSAAYFCASSPLVRGSYNSPLHFGNGTRLTVT.

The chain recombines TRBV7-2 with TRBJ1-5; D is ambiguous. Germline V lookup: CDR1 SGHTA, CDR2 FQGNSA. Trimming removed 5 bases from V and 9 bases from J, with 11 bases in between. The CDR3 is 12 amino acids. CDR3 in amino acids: CASSLSTGPQHF. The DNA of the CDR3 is TGTGCCAGCAGCCTTTCGACGGGGCCCCAGCATTTT.

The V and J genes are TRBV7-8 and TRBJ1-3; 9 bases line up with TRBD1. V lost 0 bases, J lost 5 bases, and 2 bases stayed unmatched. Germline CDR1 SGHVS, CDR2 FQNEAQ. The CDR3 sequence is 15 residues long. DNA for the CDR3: TGTGCCAGCAGCTTAGCTGGACAGGGGCGAAACACCATATATTTT. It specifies CASSLAGQGRNTIYF.

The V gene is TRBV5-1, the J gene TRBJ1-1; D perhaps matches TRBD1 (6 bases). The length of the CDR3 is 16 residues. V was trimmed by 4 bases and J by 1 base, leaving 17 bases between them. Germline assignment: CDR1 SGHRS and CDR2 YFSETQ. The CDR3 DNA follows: TGCGCCAGCAGCCCTTCAGGGGTCCCGGGGAACACTGAAGCTTTCTTT. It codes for CASSPSGVPGNTEAFF.

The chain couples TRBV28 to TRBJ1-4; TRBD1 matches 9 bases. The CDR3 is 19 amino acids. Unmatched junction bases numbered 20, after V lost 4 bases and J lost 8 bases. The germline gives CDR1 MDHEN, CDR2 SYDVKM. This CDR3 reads CASSSFATRDRVKREKLFF. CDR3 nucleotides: TGTGCCAGCAGTTCCTTTGCGACCAGGGACAGGGTGAAGCGGGAAAAACTGTTTTTT. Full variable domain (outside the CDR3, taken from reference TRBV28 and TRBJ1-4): DVKVTQSSRYLVKRTGEKVFLECVQDMDHENMFWYRQDPGLGLRLIYFSYDVKMKEKGDIPEGYSVSREKKERFSLILESASTNQTSMYLCASSSFATRDRVKREKLFFGSGTQLSVL.